This TCR beta chain comes out of a study of shared clonotypes between healthy human individuals (dated by TCRdb to 2020 to 2021). Concerning the study at large: The cohort included a few men and a couple of women between 18 and 49 years of age. For each donor, CD4 naive and CD4 memory were each given three plates, CD8 naive was given two plates, and CD8 memory was given one plate. Blood TCR repertoires of five healthy adults were deeply sequenced to estimate repertoire size and the extent of clonotype sharing between individuals. Libraries were prepared and TCR repertoires were sequenced by different laboratories using diverse techniques, in order to increase sequencing depth and limit assay-specific biases. Between about 0.85 and 9.5 billion PBMCs per donor were obtained by leukapheresis.

In regard to this clone: Its antigen has not been determined. No per-base quality is available; no much larger clone lies one base away.

For the CD8 naive samples, CD45RO-negative cells were positively selected for CCR7, yielding a CD45RA+CCR7+ population from which TemRA cells were excluded. The donors were healthy, HIV-negative adults with no recently reported acute infections or vaccinations. Only Caucasian adults living in Nashville, Tennessee, USA were represented among the donors. Blood was obtained by leukapheresis, after which PBMCs were separated by Ficoll-Histopaque density gradient centrifugation and cryopreserved in liquid nitrogen vapor phase. Purity and quantity of every magnetically sorted T cell population were checked by analytical flow cytometry. Genomic DNA was isolated from every sorted fraction and measured by UV absorbance on a Nanodrop 2000c. The research as a whole found: Higher generation probabilities were observed for clonotypes shared by all four sorted-subset donors than for non-shared clonotypes. Larger estimated clonotype richness was generally found for naive subsets than for memory subsets. Sampling was restricted to blood, and TCR repertoires in tissue are likely to differ from TCR repertoires in blood. Based on pairwise subsampling, the degree of clonotype sharing among donors was expected to be affected by sequencing depth. Because the study included a small number of donors, the genetic and exposure-history diversity represented was limited. Sharing across a handful of donors was observed for around 5% of naive CD4, less than 4% of naive CD8, 2% to 2.5% of memory CD4, and around 0.44% of memory CD8 clonotypes. Incomplete sequencing was indicated by rarefaction of sorted-subset datasets, despite the large sequencing depth.

TCR CDR3 regions were amplified from genomic DNA by multiplex PCR using the deep immunoSEQ assay. For each cell subset, the extracted genomic DNA was distributed evenly across all wells of several immunoSEQ 96-well plates, and each plate served as one replicate. Each replicate PCR for sorted subsets received about 210 ng genomic DNA, equal to tens of thousands of T cell genomes. Purified libraries were measured with a Qubit 3.0 fluorometer, size-checked on a Bioanalyzer 2100, and measured again with the KAPA Library Quantification kit. A separate single-read 150-cycle Illumina NextSeq 550 flow cell was used to sequence each immunoSEQ 96-well plate. As for how the authors treated the data: Because the immunoSEQ output held only junctional sequences and lacked quality scores, the filtering could not match the filtering applied to full-length reads. Sequences were annotated with PyIR, a Python wrapper for IgBLAST v1.9, and V/J genes and CDR3 were assigned using IMGT germline references. Any read was removed if the V/J assignment was weak (E-value above 1e-6), the CDR3 was missing, or the read contained stop codons, out-of-frame junctions, or ambiguous translated residues. V3J clonotypes were defined by identical inferred V gene, J gene, and CDR3 amino acid sequence. Percentage overlap between repertoires was calculated by dividing the number of shared unique clonotypes by the size of the smaller repertoire. Repertoire richness was assessed with RTK rarefaction, the Chao1 estimator, and Recon v2.1 estimates of unobserved clonotypes. For all TCRbeta clonotypes obtained by the gDNA method from a few donors, generation probabilities were computed with OLGA. TCRdb retrieved this table from immuneACCESS and kept in-frame rearrangements only. Not all clones are present; in checked studies, unresolved V genes account for under half, and no reason is known for the remainder. V and J calls and clone size are those listed in that table; D and trimming were worked out from the DNA. The sample table contains roughly 570,000 clones; only one count was recorded for 98% of them. The leading ten clones occupy 0.3% of the sample.

The TCR was taken from a man under 40 in good health. Sequencing used naive CD8+ T cells sorted from blood. The cell subset or site label corresponds to: CD45RA+CCR7+.

The DNA sequence is TGTGCCAGCAGCTACGGGGGGTATGAGCAGTTCTTC. Its protein product is CASSYGGYEQFF. The chain couples TRBV7-9 to TRBJ2-1, and 7 junctional nucleotides match TRBD2. Looking up the germline V gene (reference sequence) yields CDR1 SEHNR and CDR2 FQNEAQ. At the junction V is shortened by 4 bases and J by 8 bases; bases outside the gene matches: 2. The cysteine opens and the phenylalanine closes a CDR3 of 12 amino acids. The CDR3 DNA has 36 bases and is translated from base 1.